Given below is one T cell receptor beta chain in context. Sequencing was performed with immunoSEQ multiplex PCR; in TCRdb, only in-frame clones are kept and a portion is missing. In the table there are more than 250,000 clones, roughly 86% of which are singletons. Per germline, CDR1 ENHRY and CDR2 SYGVKD. V lost 10 bases to trimming and J lost 3 bases; unmatched junction nucleotides: 8. The CDR3 contains 15 residues. The entry originates in a study of blood T cell repertoires in COVID-19. Cohorts were based on clinical histories the participants reported. The J gene is TRBJ2-7, the V gene TRBV10-3; 14 bases are a match to TRBD2. This receptor was taken from a woman aged 25 to 39 who had recovered from COVID-19. Sequencing was done on a sample of PBMCs or T cells enriched from blood (not recorded which). The chain's CDR3 is CATQTSGGALYEQYF. CDR3 in DNA: TGTGCCACCCAGACTAGCGGGGGGGCGCTCTACGAGCAGTACTTC.